The following is a T cell receptor (beta chain) sequence with its context. The antigen is undetermined. CDR1 and CDR2 (germline): SGHVS, FNYEAQ. This CDR3 is 14 amino acids long. With V trimmed by 1 base and J by 4 bases, 4 bases remained unmatched. The data were obtained in a study of CD8+ T cells in alopecia areata. Reverse transcribed after extraction, RNA yielded cDNA as the sequencing template. Data came from immunoSEQ multiplex PCR; TCRdb stores just in-frame clones and leaves some out. Altogether a few hundred thousand clones are present, about 61% being singletons, with the ten largest covering around 5.1%. Study-wide findings and caveats: Sharing of TCRs across patients appeared less clear than in mice, possibly for HLA-related reasons. Normal scalp had lower clonality than lesional scalp, with alopecia totalis/universalis lesions showing this most strongly.

Specimen: CD8+ T cells sorted from blood. This chain joins TRBV7-6 and TRBJ2-7; 7 positions match TRBD1. The TCR originated in a human donor in good health. CDR3 region: CASSLGQGGYEQYF. The CDR3 DNA sequence: TGTGCCAGCAGCTTAGGACAGGGTGGGTACGAGCAGTACTTC.